The rows below give T cell receptor beta chains drawn from one sample of a study of chemoradiotherapy in HPV16-positive cancers. Method: immunoSEQ multiplex PCR; TCRdb's copy keeps in-frame clones and lacks some. Of some 20,000 clones listed, 84% are singletons. Sample: blood, taken from a patient who underwent chemoradiotherapy. All receptors come from a human donor with HPV-associated anogenital cancer. Each CDR3 is given with its conserved first and last residue. A D gene is named only where the DNA matches it firmly. Clone size is shown for a subset of rows, as once, few, many or a class of expanded clone.

size	D	V	J	DNA	CDR3
.	.	TRBV5-1	TRBJ1-3	TGCGCCAGCAGCTTGGAACCACAGGGCTCTGGAAACACCATATATTTT	CASSLEPQGSGNTIYF
.	TRBD1	TRBV5-1	TRBJ1-2	TGCGCCAGCAGCTTTGGGGGACAGGATGGCTACACCTTC	CASSFGGQDGYTF
.	TRBD1	TRBV6-1	TRBJ1-6	TGTGCCAGCAGTGATGAGACAGGGAATAATTCACCCCTCCACTTT	CASSDETGNNSPLHF
.	TRBD1	TRBV18	TRBJ2-7	TGTGCCAGCTCACCACCGGGGACAGGGCTCTACGAGCAGTACTTC	CASSPPGTGLYEQYF
.	TRBD1	TRBV25-1	TRBJ1-2	TGTGCCAGCAGCGACTATACAGGGGACCCCCACTATGGCTACACCTTC	CASSDYTGDPHYGYTF
.	.	TRBV11-2	TRBJ1-3	TGTGCCAGCAGCTTAATCGGGGGGCACACCATATATTTT	CASSLIGGHTIYF
.	.	TRBV25-1	TRBJ1-2	TGTGCCAGCAGTGAATTCGGGGACTATGGCTACACCTTC	CASSEFGDYGYTF
.	.	TRBV15	TRBJ2-3	TGTGCCACCAGCAGAGGCGGCGGCGGTCGGGATACGCAGTATTTT	CATSRGGGGRDTQYF
.	.	TRBV19	TRBJ1-2	TGTGCCAGTGGAAGACGGGGGGCAGGGATCGACTATGGCTACACCTTC	CASGRRGAGIDYGYTF
.	.	TRBV6-5	TRBJ1-5	TGTGCCAGCAGTTACTCGGCTGATCAGCCCCAGCATTTT	CASSYSADQPQHF
.	TRBD1	TRBV28	TRBJ1-4	TGTGCCAGCAGCTTCGACAGGGGAGATCCTAATGAAAAACTGTTTTTT	CASSFDRGDPNEKLFF
.	TRBD2	TRBV5-1	TRBJ2-4	TGCGCCAGCAGCTTGACTAGCGGGGGGACCACCGTAAACATTCAGTACTTC	CASSLTSGGTTVNIQYF
.	.	TRBV7-6	TRBJ2-3	TGTGCCAGCAGCTTAACGCCGGGACACTTGAACACAGATACGCAGTATTTT	CASSLTPGHLNTDTQYF
.	TRBD1	TRBV2	TRBJ1-1	TGTGCCAGCACAGAATGGACAGGGACGACTGAAGCTTTCTTT	CASTEWTGTTEAFF
.	.	TRBV28	TRBJ2-7	TGTGCCAGCAATTCTCTCGTAATACAGGGAGGGTCCTACGAGCAGTACTTC	CASNSLVIQGGSYEQYF
few	.	TRBV19	TRBJ1-5	TGTGCCAGTAGTATCGCCGGGGGGAGCAATCAGCCCCAGCATTTT	CASSIAGGSNQPQHF
.	.	TRBV18	TRBJ2-7	TGTGCCAGCTCAGTACAGGGGAGGCACGAGCAGTACTTC	CASSVQGRHEQYF
.	.	TRBV4-1	TRBJ2-1	TGCGCCAGCAGCCACGGGGGAGATGAGCAGTTCTTC	CASSHGGDEQFF
.	TRBD1	TRBV27	TRBJ2-7	TGTGCCAGCATCCAACGACAGGGCCCCTACGAGCAGTACTTC	CASIQRQGPYEQYF
.	TRBD2	TRBV7-8	TRBJ2-2	TGTGCCAGCAGCCCCGGACTAGCGGGGGAGACGAACACCGGGGAGCTGTTTTTT	CASSPGLAGETNTGELFF
.	TRBD1	TRBV9	TRBJ1-1	TGTGCCAGCAGCCGACAGGGGACCACTGAAGCTTTCTTT	CASSRQGTTEAFF
once	TRBD1	TRBV19	TRBJ2-2	TGTGCCAGTAGTGGACAGGGAGGGGAGCTGTTTTTT	CASSGQGGELFF